These 28 T cell receptor beta chains share one sample of origin, sequenced in a study of T-cell reconstitution after alpha-beta-depleted transplantation in children. It was with unique molecular identifiers that the TCRbeta library was prepared. TCRdb re-called the PCR reads with MiXCR, one entry per CDR3 protein. The sample carries fewer than 350,000 distinct CDR3 sequences, 10% recorded once. Sequencing was performed on PBMCs, taken before TCRalphabeta/CD19-depleted stem cell transplant. The receptors here all came from a boy in the first two years of life with acute myeloid leukemia, due to receive a stem cell transplant.

This clonotype appeared many times. The J gene is TRBJ2-1, the V gene TRBV12-3 or TRBV12-4; 10 bases fit TRBD2. There are 16 residues in the CDR3. The ends lost 5 bases at V and 7 bases at J; junction bases unmatched: 11. CDR3 sequence: CASSPPSAGGRNEQFF. CDR3 sequence (DNA): TGTGCCAGCAGTCCACCATCAGCGGGGGGGCGAAATGAGCAGTTCTTC.

This clonotype was seen at least ten times. The chain links TRBV29-1 to TRBJ2-7, with 11 bases aligning to TRBD1. J was trimmed by 4 bases and V by 2 bases; bases with no gene match: 4. The CDR3 sequence is 14 residues long. Per the germline V gene, CDR1 is SQVTM and CDR2 is ANQGSEA. The CDR3 loop reads CSVESGQGAYEQYF. Written as DNA, the CDR3 is TGCAGCGTTGAATCTGGACAGGGGGCTTACGAGCAGTACTTC.

Note on this clonotype: A much larger clone lies one base from this, so it may be a read error. The conserved phenylalanine or tryptophan normally closing the CDR3 is absent here, so this likely arose from a read error. CDR3 sequence: CASSLVAGPRETQYL. In DNA, the CDR3 is TGCGCCAGCAGCTTGGTGGCCGGCCCAAGGGAGACCCAGTACCTC. J is TRBJ2-5 and V is TRBV5-1, with D uncertain. With 0 bases removed from V and 5 bases from J, the gap between germline ends came to 14 bases. The CDR3 totals 15 residues. Looked up from germline, CDR1 is SGHRS and CDR2 is YFSETQ.

This rearrangement joins TRBV20-1 to TRBJ2-2; the match to TRBD1 covers 9 bases. This CDR3 region has 16 residues. The J segment lost 6 bases and the V segment lost 1 base, leaving 9 bases of the junction unmatched. The V gene's germline CDR1 is DFQATT and CDR2 SNEGSKA (reference sequence). The CDR3 loop is CSARGHRGRFAGELFF. CDR3 coding DNA: TGCAGTGCTAGAGGACACAGGGGGCGGTTTGCCGGGGAGCTGTTTTTT.

In its sample, this clonotype was seen many times. The chain is built from TRBV5-6 and TRBJ2-1; D remains ambiguous. Trimming left V 2 bases short and J 2 bases short, with 8 bases between. Germline CDR1 reads SGHDT; CDR2 reads YYEEEE. The CDR3 has 14 amino acids. The CDR3 reads CASSFGRPYNEQFF. The DNA of the CDR3 is TGTGCCAGCAGCTTCGGGCGGCCCTACAATGAGCAGTTCTTC.

This clonotype came up many times. V and J are TRBV20-1 and TRBJ2-1; D possibly matches TRBD1 or TRBD2 (5 bases each). With 1 base removed from V and 6 bases from J, the gap between germline ends came to 10 bases. In germline, CDR1 is DFQATT, CDR2 SNEGSKA (reference sequence). This CDR3 is 13 amino acids long. This CDR3 is CSARGGTPNEQFF. In DNA form, the CDR3 reads TGCAGTGCTAGAGGGGGGACGCCCAATGAGCAGTTCTTC.

This clonotype was counted at least ten times. The chain joins TRBV18 to TRBJ1-2; a weak D match, TRBD1 (5 bases). The V and J ends lost 3 bases and 8 bases respectively, with 13 bases between them. Per the germline V gene, CDR1 is KGHSH and CDR2 is LQKENI. The CDR3 sequence is 13 residues long. The CDR3 sequence is CASSPQEGNGYTF. CDR3 nucleotides: TGTGCCAGCTCACCGCAGGAGGGGAACGGCTACACCTTC.

This chain links TRBV5-1 with TRBJ2-1, with a weak D call TRBD1 (5 bases). With 2 bases removed from V and 6 bases from J, the gap between germline ends came to 12 bases. Germline lookup yields CDR1 SGHRS and CDR2 YFSETQ. The CDR3 runs 14 residues. The DNA of the CDR3 is TGCGCCAGCAGCTTTCAACCAGGGTCCAATGAGCAGTTCTTC. Translation gives CASSFQPGSNEQFF.

This clonotype was observed at least ten times. V and J are TRBV5-1 and TRBJ2-2, with D possibly being TRBD1 or TRBD2 (5 bases each). Germline lookup yields CDR1 SGHRS and CDR2 YFSETQ. This CDR3 contains 16 residues. V was shortened by 0 bases and J by 2 bases, with 11 bases between the two germline ends. CDR3 sequence: CASSLGDRVNTGELFF. The CDR3 DNA follows: TGCGCCAGCAGCTTGGGGGACCGGGTAAACACCGGGGAGCTGTTTTTT.

This clonotype was detected ten times or more. The chain recombines TRBV5-1 with TRBJ2-3; D remains ambiguous. V was cut by 0 bases and J by 6 bases, with 14 bases left in between. In germline, CDR1 is SGHRS, CDR2 YFSETQ. This CDR3 region has 15 residues. CDR3 DNA: TGCGCCAGCAGCTTGGAGTCCCCTTTTGGCGATACGCAGTATTTT. Protein sequence: CASSLESPFGDTQYF.

This clonotype was counted many times. The V gene is TRBV27, the J gene TRBJ2-2, with TRBD2 matching 8 bases. Germline V gene data show CDR1 as MNHEY and CDR2 as SMNVEV (reference sequence). The CDR3 covers 19 residues. Trimming took 7 bases from V and 4 from J; bases not matched to a gene: 20. The DNA for the CDR3 is TGTGCCAGCATGGCTGTCGTGGGGTCCGGGAGGGCCTTCACCGGGGAGCTGTTTTTT. Its translation is CASMAVVGSGRAFTGELFF.

This clonotype showed up many times. The chain recombines TRBV5-1 with TRBJ2-3; no clear D. Germline CDR1 and CDR2: SGHRS and YFSETQ. Trimming pared 4 bases from V and 4 bases from J, leaving 10 bases between. This CDR3 comprises 13 residues. The CDR3 protein is CASSVQSSDTQYF. The CDR3 DNA is TGCGCCAGCAGCGTTCAGTCATCAGATACGCAGTATTTT.

The V gene is TRBV7-9, the J gene TRBJ2-2; 7 bases are shared with TRBD2. The germline CDR1 and CDR2 sequences are SEHNR and FQNEAQ (reference sequence). The V segment lost 5 bases and the J segment 2 bases; nucleotides outside the gene matches: 5. The CDR3 contains 15 residues. CDR3 in amino acids: CASSPRGGNTGELFF. CDR3 DNA sequence: TGTGCCAGCAGCCCGCGCGGGGGAAACACCGGGGAGCTGTTTTTT.

About this clonotype itself: A much more abundant neighbour one base away suggests this may be a read error. V usage is TRBV5-1 and J usage is TRBJ2-7; tentatively, D is TRBD1 (5 bases). V lost 4 bases to trimming and J lost 2 bases, with 16 bases between them. Germline CDR1 SGHRS, CDR2 YFSETQ. The CDR3 spans 15 residues. CDR3: CASSPEIGAPYEQYF. CDR3 coding DNA: TGCGCCAGCAGCCCGGAGATAGGGGCCCCCTACGAGCAGTACTTC.

This clonotype was observed many times. The V and J genes are TRBV28 and TRBJ2-7; maybe TRBD2 (6 bases). CDR3 size: 15 residues. Trimming shortened V by 1 base and J by 0 bases, and 10 bases separated the two germline ends. Germline CDR1 is MDHEN and CDR2 is SYDVKM. The CDR3, as DNA: TGTGCCAGCAGTTTATCTAGCGACCTCTCCTACGAGCAGTACTTC. Amino acid sequence: CASSLSSDLSYEQYF.

This clonotype occurred many times. This rearrangement joins TRBV29-1 to TRBJ2-7; TRBD2 agrees at 9 bases. The CDR3 consists of 15 residues. Unmatched junction bases numbered 6, after V lost 1 base and J lost 2 bases. The germline gives CDR1 SQVTM, CDR2 ANQGSEA. The CDR3 here is CSVEGGGLAPYEQYF. As DNA, the CDR3 is TGCAGCGTTGAAGGTGGCGGACTAGCGCCCTACGAGCAGTACTTC.

This clonotype was seen at least ten times. This chain uses TRBV29-1 with TRBJ1-2; weak D call: TRBD1 (6 bases). The CDR3 spans 14 residues. Per the germline V gene, CDR1 is SQVTM and CDR2 is ANQGSEA. Trimming cost V 2 bases and J 5 bases, with 15 bases left between them. The CDR3, as DNA: TGCAGCGTTGAACATGCAGGGGAGGGGTATGGCTACACCTTC. Protein product: CSVEHAGEGYGYTF.

This clonotype was detected many times. CDR3 sequence (DNA): TGTGCCAGCACCGGGGGTAGGCAAGAGACCCAGTACTTC. Encoded protein: CASTGGRQETQYF. V and J are TRBV2 and TRBJ2-5; the D gene is possibly TRBD2 (6 bases). The CDR3 sequence is 13 residues long. V was shortened by 7 bases and J by 2 bases, with 11 bases between the two germline ends. From germline, CDR1 is SNHLY and CDR2 FYNNEI.

The chain combines TRBV12-3 or TRBV12-4 with TRBJ1-2; TRBD1 agrees at 8 bases. J gave up 4 bases and V 2 bases, and 9 bases lay outside the gene matches. The CDR3 spans 16 residues. CDR3 loop: CASSLLGTGPTYGYTF. In nucleotides, the CDR3 is TGTGCCAGCAGTTTATTAGGGACAGGACCTACCTATGGCTACACCTTC.

This chain uses TRBV19 with TRBJ2-6; 7 bases agree with TRBD2. The CDR3 length is 15 residues. Germline CDR1 reads LNHDA; CDR2 reads SQIVND (reference sequence). V lost 5 bases to trimming and J lost 4 bases; unmatched junction nucleotides: 5. The CDR3 loop reads CASSWGGDGANVLTF. In nucleotides, the CDR3 is TGTGCCAGTAGTTGGGGGGGTGACGGGGCCAACGTCCTGACTTTC.

This clonotype was seen many times. The genes are TRBV28 and TRBJ2-7; 8 nucleotides line up with TRBD2. The germline gives CDR1 MDHEN, CDR2 SYDVKM. This CDR3 spans 16 amino acids. The V and J ends lost 4 bases and 1 base, in that order; junction bases with no gene match: 9. In DNA, the CDR3 is TGTGCCAGCAGTTCGGACTACGGGGGGGGGTCCTACGAGCAGTACTTC. Amino acid sequence: CASSSDYGGGSYEQYF.

This clonotype was recorded at least ten times. V gene TRBV5-1 combines with J gene TRBJ2-1; D is uncertain. Trimming took off 2 bases at V and 5 bases at J, with 8 bases between the two ends. Germline V lookup: CDR1 SGHRS, CDR2 YFSETQ. This CDR3 has 13 amino acids. As DNA, the CDR3 is TGCGCCAGCAGCTTCACAGCCGACAATGAGCAGTTCTTC. Protein: CASSFTADNEQFF.

This clonotype was seen more than once but under ten times. The rearrangement links TRBV6-5 to TRBJ2-6; possibly TRBD2 for D (6 bases). The CDR3 has 16 amino acids. Trimming pared 2 bases from V and 0 bases from J, leaving 8 bases between. Germline values: CDR1 MNHEY, CDR2 SVGAGI. DNA for the CDR3: TGTGCCAGCAGTTACGCGGGGACCTCTGGGGCCAACGTCCTGACTTTC. As protein: CASSYAGTSGANVLTF.

This clonotype was seen repeatedly, ten times or more. V and J are TRBV2 and TRBJ2-3; TRBD1 matches 10 bases. The CDR3 spans 14 residues. Germline CDR1 reads SNHLY; CDR2 reads FYNNEI. Trimming removed 6 bases from V and 5 bases from J; junction bases left unmatched: 5. The CDR3 DNA follows: TGTGCCAGCAGGCCGGGACAGGGGCAAGATACGCAGTATTTT. Protein product: CASRPGQGQDTQYF. Combining the CDR3 with reference TRBV2 and TRBJ2-3 gives the whole variable domain EPEVTQTPSHQVTQMGQEVILRCVPISNHLYFYWYRQILGQKVEFLVSFYNNEISEKSEIFDDQFSVERPDGSNFTLKIRSTKLEDSAMYFCASRPGQGQDTQYFGPGTRLTVL.

This clonotype was seen many times. The rearrangement joins TRBV24-1 to TRBJ1-5, with 8 bases identical to TRBD1. The V gene end was trimmed by 4 bases and the J gene end by 0 bases; junction bases not matched to a gene: 10. The length of the CDR3 is 18 residues. The germline CDR1 and CDR2 sequences are KGHDR and SFDVKD. DNA of the CDR3: TGTGCCACCAGTGACTCGGACAGGGAACCTTATAGCAATCAGCCCCAGCATTTT. The encoded protein is CATSDSDREPYSNQPQHF.

V and J are TRBV4-2 and TRBJ2-7, with 10 bases fitting TRBD2. This CDR3 has 15 amino acids. J gave up 5 bases and V 0 bases, and 4 bases lay outside the gene matches. Germline CDR1 LGHNA, CDR2 YNFKEQ. In DNA form, the CDR3 reads TGTGCCAGCAGCCAAGATAGACTAGCGGGCGACGAGCAGTACTTC. Its protein is CASSQDRLAGDEQYF.

This clonotype appeared many times. The chain links TRBV20-1 to TRBJ2-7; 7 nucleotides agree with TRBD2. The CDR3 length is 16 residues. Germline V gene lookup returns CDR1 DFQATT and CDR2 SNEGSKA (reference sequence). The J segment lost 1 base and the V segment lost 3 bases, leaving 12 bases of the junction unmatched. As DNA, the CDR3 is TGCAGTGCTAGTGTTATTGGGGGAGGGAGGTCCTACGAGCAGTACTTC. Protein: CSASVIGGGRSYEQYF.

The genes are TRBV3-1 and TRBJ2-4; D may be TRBD2 (7 bases). This CDR3 has 16 amino acids. Germline lookup yields CDR1 LGHDT and CDR2 YNNKEL (reference sequence). Deletions cut 8 bases from V and 0 bases from J, with 17 bases between. CDR3 loop: CASCWNGGLAKNIQYF. DNA for the CDR3: TGTGCCAGCTGTTGGAACGGGGGGCTAGCCAAAAACATTCAGTACTTC.